The 24 T cell receptor beta chains listed next were all sequenced from one sample in a study of radiation and T cells in renal cell carcinoma. This table comes from immunoSEQ multiplex PCR, and its TCRdb copy is limited to in-frame clones, with some not included. In the table there are some 100,000 clones, roughly 88% of which are singletons. Described time point: blood 4 weeks post-SBRT, at nephrectomy. Documented treatment: 15 Gy SBRT to primary tumor, nephrectomy 4 weeks later. The sample was blood, taken from a patient whose treatment included radiotherapy and nephrectomy. Every receptor here comes from a man aged 55-75 years with renal cell carcinoma.

The chain has TRBV6-5 and TRBJ2-7, with 8 bases matching TRBD2. The V gene end was trimmed by 8 bases and the J gene end by 2 bases; junction bases not matched to a gene: 5. Looked up from germline, CDR1 is MNHEY and CDR2 is SVGAGI. The CDR3 covers 13 residues. CDR3 in amino acids: CASRERGPYEQYF. CDR3 coding DNA: TGTGCCAGCCGGGAGCGGGGGCCCTACGAGCAGTACTTC.

This rearrangement joins TRBV7-8 to TRBJ2-5; 9 bases are a match to TRBD2. In germline, CDR1 is SGHVS, CDR2 FQNEAQ. This CDR3 is built from 14 residues. Trimming removed 3 bases from V and 5 bases from J; junction bases left unmatched: 4. The CDR3 DNA reads as TGTGCCAGCAGCTTTAGCGGGAGTGGGGAGACCCAGTACTTC. Translating it yields CASSFSGSGETQYF.

This clone has only a few counts. This rearrangement joins TRBV5-1 to TRBJ2-1; TRBD2 matches 12 bases. Germline V gene lookup returns CDR1 SGHRS and CDR2 YFSETQ. The CDR3 covers 18 residues. Unmatched junction bases numbered 15, after V lost 4 bases and J lost 7 bases. The CDR3 spells CASSVSGSPGLAGNEQFF. The CDR3, as DNA: TGCGCCAGCAGCGTATCAGGGTCCCCTGGACTAGCGGGAAATGAGCAGTTCTTC.

V usage is TRBV27 and J usage is TRBJ2-7; possible D gene TRBD2, 6 bases. V shed 2 bases and J shed 7 bases, with 15 bases lying between them. The CDR3 covers 14 residues. Germline values: CDR1 MNHEY, CDR2 SMNVEV (reference sequence). The CDR3 region has the DNA TGTGCCAGCAGTTTAAGAGGGAGGATAGGGGAGCAGTACTTC. Protein product: CASSLRGRIGEQYF.

This chain links TRBV4-1 with TRBJ2-1, with D possibly being TRBD2 (5 bases). Germline V CDR1 and CDR2: MGHRA, YSYEKL. The CDR3 has 15 amino acids. V was shortened by 2 bases and J by 7 bases, with 15 bases between the two germline ends. The CDR3 DNA reads TGCGCCAGCAGCCAATGGGGAGTAGATTTGAATGAGCAGTTCTTC. It encodes CASSQWGVDLNEQFF.

The chain uses TRBV28 and TRBJ1-5; a possible D gene is TRBD1 (6 bases). In germline, CDR1 is MDHEN, CDR2 SYDVKM. The V gene lost 6 bases and the J gene lost 0 bases, with 12 bases spanning the gap. CDR3 length: 15 amino acids. In nucleotides, the CDR3 is TGTGCCAGCAGGCCGACAGGCTATAGCAATCAGCCCCAGCATTTT. This translates into CASRPTGYSNQPQHF.

This clone was counted a few times. The chain combines TRBV7-3 with TRBJ1-1, with D possibly TRBD1 on 6 matching bases. V lost 4 bases, J lost 2 bases, and 11 bases lay in between. CDR1 is SGHTA and CDR2 is FQGTGA in the germline V gene. The CDR3 totals 14 residues. The CDR3 is CASSSRGENTEAFF. The CDR3 bases are TGTGCCAGCAGCTCGAGGGGGGAAAACACTGAAGCTTTCTTT.

A few counts support this clone. J is TRBJ2-7 and V is TRBV4-1, with D perhaps being TRBD1 or TRBD2 (5 bases each). The CDR3 spans 15 residues. Trimming cost V 1 base and J 0 bases, with 10 bases left between them. CDR1 is MGHRA, CDR2 YSYEKL, per germline. Written as DNA, the CDR3 is TGCGCCAGCAGCCAAGTGGCAGGGAGCTCCTACGAGCAGTACTTC. This gives the protein CASSQVAGSSYEQYF.

V gene TRBV5-1 combines with J gene TRBJ1-1, with 7 positions matching TRBD1. Losses at the gene ends were 3 bases for V and 11 bases for J; bases not matched to a gene: 13. Per the germline V gene, CDR1 is SGHRS and CDR2 is YFSETQ. The CDR3 extends over 14 amino acids. This CDR3 reads CASSSGPDRVGAFF. CDR3 DNA: TGCGCCAGCAGCTCCGGGCCTGACAGGGTGGGCGCTTTCTTT.

The chain carries TRBV2 and TRBJ2-7, with 8 bases that match TRBD2. The V gene end was trimmed by 6 bases and the J gene end by 0 bases; junction bases not matched to a gene: 7. CDR1 and CDR2 from the germline V gene are SNHLY and FYNNEI. CDR3 length equals 15 residues. The CDR3 nucleotides read TGTGCCAGCAGCCCACTAGCGGCGAGCTCCTACGAGCAGTACTTC. Translation gives CASSPLAASSYEQYF.

The J gene is TRBJ1-5, the V gene TRBV19; a possible D gene is TRBD1 (6 bases). This CDR3 is 16 amino acids long. With 5 bases removed from V and 2 bases from J, the gap between germline ends came to 16 bases. The germline gives CDR1 LNHDA, CDR2 SQIVND (reference sequence). CDR3: CASSLQDSLRNQPQHF. The CDR3 DNA reads TGTGCCAGTAGTCTCCAGGACAGTCTCCGCAATCAGCCCCAGCATTTT.

The gene calls are TRBV28 and TRBJ2-7; 9 bases line up with TRBD1. The CDR3 is 16 residues long. The junction had 9 bases not matched to a gene; V was cut back by 4 bases and J by 2 bases. CDR1 is MDHEN, CDR2 SYDVKM, per germline. The CDR3 sequence: CASSSARDRETYEQYF. In DNA form, the CDR3 reads TGTGCCAGCAGTTCTGCCCGGGACAGGGAAACCTACGAGCAGTACTTC.

The genes are TRBV27 and TRBJ2-7; D is ambiguous. The V and J ends lost 10 bases and 1 base respectively, with 14 bases between them. This CDR3 has 13 residues. The germline V gene encodes CDR1 MNHEY and CDR2 SMNVEV (reference sequence). DNA for the CDR3: TGTGCCACCCGCCCCTTGGGTTCCTACGAGCAGTACTTC. It yields the protein CATRPLGSYEQYF.

The rearrangement joins TRBV21-1 to TRBJ1-1. TRBV21-1 is shown as a pseudogene. This CDR3 contains 17 residues. This CDR3 reads CASSKVPWRGGATEAFF. The CDR3 DNA reads as TGTGCCAGCAGCAAAGTCCCCTGGCGGGGGGGGGCCACTGAAGCTTTCTTT.

This sequence joins TRBV7-8 and TRBJ2-1; D gene ambiguous. Trimming cost V 1 base and J 8 bases, with 9 bases left between them. The CDR3 runs 13 residues. Germline lookup yields CDR1 SGHVS and CDR2 FQNEAQ. The CDR3 DNA is TGTGCCAGCAGCTTAGGGCGCAGTTATGAGCAGTTCTTC. This encodes CASSLGRSYEQFF.

The chain links TRBV7-2 to TRBJ1-1; D is possibly TRBD1 (5 bases). Germline lookup yields CDR1 SGHTA and CDR2 FQGNSA. This CDR3 comprises 13 residues. Trimming stripped 5 bases from V and 8 bases from J, with 15 bases between. In DNA form, the CDR3 reads TGTGCCAGCAGCCTCACGGGGGAACGGGAAGCTTTCTTT. Translating it yields CASSLTGEREAFF.

The genes are TRBV4-2 and TRBJ1-1; possibly TRBD1 for D (5 bases). The V end lost 1 base, the J end lost 1 base, and 13 bases lay between the germline ends. This CDR3 has 16 amino acids. The germline CDR1 and CDR2 sequences are LGHNA and YNFKEQ. As DNA, the CDR3 is TGTGCCAGCAGCCAAGTAATCAGGGAGGCGAACACTGAAGCTTTCTTT. Translation: CASSQVIREANTEAFF.

This clone was detected only once. The V gene is TRBV28, the J gene TRBJ1-2; 10 nucleotides match TRBD1. The length of the CDR3 is 13 residues. Germline V lookup: CDR1 MDHEN, CDR2 SYDVKM. The ends lost 10 bases at V and 5 bases at J; junction bases unmatched: 7. CDR3 protein: CATTRDRGYGYTF. DNA of the CDR3: TGTGCCACTACACGGGACAGGGGATATGGCTACACCTTC.

The J gene is TRBJ2-2, the V gene TRBV5-1; tentatively, D is TRBD2 (5 bases). This CDR3 has 17 residues. CDR1 is SGHRS and CDR2 is YFSETQ in the germline V gene. With 2 bases removed from V and 6 bases from J, the gap between germline ends came to 20 bases. CDR3: CASSFGTSGASSGELFF. The CDR3 DNA reads TGCGCCAGCAGCTTCGGCACGAGCGGCGCAAGTTCCGGGGAGCTGTTTTTT.

This clone occurred a few times. This chain connects TRBV20-1 to TRBJ2-1; no reliable D call. This CDR3 region has 11 residues. Per the germline V gene, CDR1 is DFQATT and CDR2 is SNEGSKA (reference sequence). Trimming removed 3 bases at V and 7 bases at J, with 7 bases between. This CDR3 reads CSASSGNEQFF. Written as DNA, the CDR3 is TGCAGTGCTAGTTCCGGGAATGAGCAGTTCTTC.

The genes are TRBV6-6 and TRBJ2-7, with TRBD2 identical over 7 bases. Germline V gene sequence: CDR1 MNHNY, CDR2 SVGAGI (reference sequence). CDR3 length equals 16 residues. With 0 bases clipped from V and 3 bases from J, the junction kept 8 bases outside the gene matches. Written as DNA, the CDR3 is TGTGCCAGCAGTTACTCGAGGGCTAGCGGTGACTACGAGCAGTACTTC. Translation: CASSYSRASGDYEQYF.

J is TRBJ2-5 and V is TRBV7-9, with TRBD1 matching 10 bases. Germline CDR1 reads SEHNR; CDR2 reads FQNEAQ (reference sequence). The CDR3 runs 15 residues. Unmatched junction bases numbered 12, after V lost 5 bases and J lost 9 bases. The CDR3 nucleotides are TGTGCCAGCAGCACCGGACAGGGGGGCCTAGTGGCCCAGTACTTC. It specifies CASSTGQGGLVAQYF.

The rearrangement joins TRBV7-9 to TRBJ2-1; weak D call: TRBD2 (6 bases). Germline CDR1 is SEHNR and CDR2 is FQNEAQ (reference sequence). The ends were cut back, 5 bases at V and 7 bases at J, with 21 bases in the middle. The CDR3 contains 16 residues. The CDR3 nucleotides read TGTGCCAGCAGCGACCGACTAGGTCGGAATAATAATGAGCAGTTCTTC. Translated: CASSDRLGRNNNEQFF. Looking up the rest from reference TRBV7-9 and TRBJ2-1 gives the full variable domain: DTGVSQNPRHKITKRGQNVTFRCDPISEHNRLYWYRQTLGQGPEFLTYFQNEAQLEKSRLLSDRFSAERPKGSFSTLEIQRTEQGDSAMYLCASSDRLGRNNNEQFFGPGTRLTVL.

This clone showed up just a few times. The V and J genes are TRBV9 and TRBJ2-5; 8 nucleotides match TRBD1. This CDR3 is built from 15 residues. Germline CDR1 SGDLS, CDR2 YYNGEE. V lost 0 bases to trimming and J lost 2 bases; unmatched junction nucleotides: 3. The CDR3 reads CASSVAGQGQETQYF. The CDR3 coding sequence is TGTGCCAGCAGCGTAGCAGGACAGGGACAAGAGACCCAGTACTTC.